The text below deals with one T cell receptor (beta chain). Its specificity is unknown. The data were obtained in a study of T-cell reconstitution after alpha-beta-depleted transplantation in children. Notes on the study in general: Two months or so post-transplant, alpha-beta T cells reportedly derived from several hundred expanded graft clones. Surviving recipient T cells and thymic progenitors underlay high day-60 TCRbeta diversity in some patients.

Unique molecular identifiers were incorporated into the prepared TCRbeta library. MiXCR, applied by TCRdb to the PCR reads, yields one record per CDR3 protein. The sample has under 850,000 distinct CDR3 sequences, roughly 14% seen once. Sequences were derived from PBMCs, sampled before TCRalphabeta/CD19-depleted stem cell transplant. The origin of this receptor is a girl aged 2 to 10 with congenital amegakaryocytic thrombocytopenia, due to receive a stem cell transplant.

Here the CDR3 DNA reads TGCGCCAGCAGCCTTGGCTGGGAGGGACCCGGGGAGCTGTTTTTT. It translates to CASSLGWEGPGELFF. V gene TRBV5-1 combines with J gene TRBJ2-2; 7 nucleotides agree with TRBD2. V was pared by 4 bases and J by 6 bases, with 9 bases of the junction left unmatched. The CDR3 contains 15 residues. Germline V lookup: CDR1 SGHRS, CDR2 YFSETQ.